The 20 T cell receptor beta chains given below trace back to one sample, sequenced in a study of CD8+ T cells in alopecia areata (dated by TCRdb to 2017 to 2018). Preparation of the library involved the immunoSEQ multiplex PCR assay. To provide template for TCR sequencing, every sample had RNA extracted and reverse transcribed into cDNA. In TCRdb, the immuneACCESS table is reduced to in-frame sequences with V and J assigned. These tables do not hold every clone; where another copy was compared, an unresolved V gene accounts for under half, and the others remain unexplained. For this sample the table reports 15,000 to 20,000 clones, with no clone seen just once. 31% of the sample lies in the top ten. Cells from pooled mouse cutaneous lymph nodes were stained for CD4, CD8alpha, NKG2D, NKG2ACE and other markers and then sorted on a BD Influx. Sample: CD8+ T cells sorted from a lymph node. The receptors were gathered from a C3H/HeJ mouse with alopecia areata. The strain carries MHC haplotype H2-k.

As concerns this clone: This likely traces to a read error, being one base from a far larger clone. Gene names are mouse gene names. Partial CDR3 DNA: TGTGCCAGCAGTGATGTTGGACATCAAGAC. Translated: CASSDVGHQD. The complete CDR3 protein is CASSDVGHQDTQYF. The chain is built from TRBV13-1 and TRBJ2-5, with a weak D call TRBD1 (5 bases). Read coverage stops 4 residues before the CDR3 terminus; the germline J gene supplies the remainder. V was pared by 0 bases and J by 3 bases, with 8 bases between. The CDR3 is made up of 14 amino acids. Germline V lookup: CDR1 NSHNY, CDR2 SYGAGN.

This clone was counted only a few times. Mouse names are used for the genes. The CDR3 extends 4 residues past the end of the read, so its final part is completed from the germline J gene. The rearrangement joins TRBV16 to TRBJ1-4, with 9 bases fitting TRBD1. Per germline, CDR1 SGHSA and CDR2 FRNQAP. V was clipped by 1 base and J by 6 bases; unmatched bases: 0. There are 14 residues in the CDR3. CDR3: CASSLGTGDERLFF. The CDR3 DNA, read in part, is TGTGCAAGCAGCTTAGGGACAGGGGACGAA.

On this clone itself: The gene names given are mouse names. Sequencing ends 4 residues short of the CDR3 end; the germline J gene provides the rest. This chain uses TRBV1 with TRBJ2-5; TRBD1 matches 8 bases. CDR1 is NSQYPW and CDR2 is LRSPGD in the germline V gene (reference sequence). The CDR3 has 15 amino acids. The part of the CDR3 DNA that was read is TGCACCTGCAGTGCAGATCCCAGGGGGCAGGAC. Protein: CTCSADPRGQD. The whole CDR3 sequence reads CTCSADPRGQDTQYF.

In its sample, this clone was seen a few times. The germline and genes are mouse ones. Read data end 4 residues before the CDR3 end; the end is taken from the germline J gene. This chain links TRBV31 with TRBJ2-4; 7 nucleotides match TRBD1. Germline assignment: CDR1 GKSSPN and CDR2 SITVG. V dropped 4 bases and J dropped 0; count of bases not matched to a gene: 4. The CDR3 spans 14 residues. CDR3 bases read: TGTGCCTGGAACAGGGGAAAGAGTCAAAAC. Amino acid sequence: CAWNRGKSQN. In full, the CDR3 reads CAWNRGKSQNTLYF.

This clone was recorded many times. The gene names here belong to mouse. The DNA ends 4 residues before the CDR3 does, and the rest of the CDR3 is filled in from the germline J gene. The chain is built from TRBV13-3 and TRBJ2-1; D may be TRBD1 (6 bases). The CDR3 totals 16 residues. Trimming left V 1 base short and J 0 bases short, with 11 bases between. Germline CDR1 NNHDY, CDR2 SYVADS. CDR3 DNA (partial): TGTGCCAGCAGTGATCAGGGGCCCTATAACTATGCT. As protein: CASSDQGPYNYA. The complete CDR3 sequence is CASSDQGPYNYAEQFF.

Regarding this clone: Mouse names are used for the genes. The CDR3 end falls 4 residues outside the read, so it is completed with the germline J gene. The genes are TRBV29 and TRBJ2-1; 11 bases align to TRBD2. This CDR3 region has 15 residues. Germline V gives CDR1 MSHET, CDR2 SYDVDS. J was trimmed by 4 bases and V by 5 bases; bases with no gene match: 4. Here the CDR3 reads CASSRGLGGYAEQFF. CDR3 bases read: TGTGCTAGCAGTCGCGGACTGGGGGGTTATGCT.

On this clone: The germline and genes are mouse ones. The missing CDR3 end, 4 residues past where the read stops, is filled in from the germline J gene. The chain recombines TRBV1 with TRBJ2-2, with TRBD2 matching 8 bases. Losses at the gene ends were 2 bases for V and 4 bases for J; bases not matched to a gene: 3. The CDR3 runs to 15 residues. Germline CDR1 reads NSQYPW; CDR2 reads LRSPGD (reference sequence). This CDR3 reads CTCSAPGGPTGQLYF. CDR3 DNA, as far as it was read: TGCACCTGCAGTGCACCTGGGGGGCCCACCGGG.

This clone has a handful of counts. The protein recorded in TCRdb does not match the translated DNA at residue 13; the protein presented here comes from translating the DNA. Germline and genes: mouse. The CDR3 end lies 3 residues beyond the end of the read and is filled in from the germline J gene. The genes are TRBV1 and TRBJ1-6, with 7 bases that match TRBD1. TRBJ1-6 is an open reading frame whose function is uncertain. CDR1 is NSQYPW, CDR2 LRSPGD, per germline (reference sequence). CDR3 length: 16 residues. V shed 3 bases and J 4 bases; nucleotides not matched to a gene: 6. CDR3 bases read: TGCACCTGCAGTGCCCTGGGACAGATGTATAATTCGCCC. It specifies CTCSALGQMYNSP. The whole CDR3 protein is CTCSALGQMYNSPLYF.

A note on this clone: Gene names denote mouse genes. The covered CDR3 bases are TGTGCCAGCAGCCTTGGACTGGGCACTAGTGCAGAA. Protein sequence: CASSLGLGTSAE. From start to end, the CDR3 is CASSLGLGTSAETLYF. The chain has TRBV13-3 and TRBJ2-3, with 8 positions matching TRBD2. Read sequence stops 4 residues before the CDR3 end, and the germline J gene provides the missing end. CDR1 NNHDY and CDR2 SYVADS come from the germline V gene. The CDR3 consists of 16 residues. Trimming removed 5 bases from V and 0 bases from J; junction bases left unmatched: 8.

This clone was counted ten times or more. Genes here carry mouse names. The CDR3 here is CASSDRGQSYEQYF. CDR3 DNA (partial): TGTGCCAGCAGTGATAGGGGACAATCCTAT. The rearrangement links TRBV13-3 to TRBJ2-7; tentative D call: TRBD1 (6 bases). The CDR3 end is not reached by the read, which stops 4 residues before it; the germline J gene fills it in. Germline V gene data show CDR1 as NNHDY and CDR2 as SYVADS. There are 14 residues in the CDR3. Trimming cost V 1 base and J 1 base, with 9 bases left between them.

Worth noting for this clone: Mouse germline and gene names are used. The read terminates 4 residues before the CDR3 end, so the remaining end is supplied by the germline J gene. The V gene is TRBV13-1, the J gene TRBJ2-4; TRBD2 matches at 8 bases. Germline lookup yields CDR1 NSHNY and CDR2 SYGAGN. The CDR3 spans 18 residues. Unmatched junction bases numbered 9, after V lost 0 bases and J lost 0 bases. The CDR3 loop reads CASSDDWGGKPSQNTLYF. CDR3 bases read: TGTGCCAGCAGTGATGATTGGGGGGGGAAACCTAGTCAAAAC.

This clone showed up just a few times. Mouse gene names apply. Here the CDR3 reads CASSDRGQKDTQYF. The DNA read from the CDR3 is TGTGCCAGCAGTGACAGGGGGCAGAAAGAC. This chain joins TRBV13-3 and TRBJ2-5; 8 bases are shared with TRBD1. The read terminates 4 residues ahead of where the CDR3 ends, so the germline J gene completes it. The CDR3 runs 14 residues. The V gene's germline CDR1 is NNHDY and CDR2 SYVADS.

This clone has at least ten counts. Gene labels here are mouse ones. The CDR3 region is CASSDGDREAEQFF. The part of the CDR3 DNA that was read is TGTGCCAGCAGTGATGGGGACAGGGAGGCT. The chain combines TRBV13-3 with TRBJ2-1, with TRBD1 identical over 9 bases. The CDR3 end falls 4 residues outside the read, so it is completed with the germline J gene. The germline V gene has CDR1 NNHDY and CDR2 SYVADS. This CDR3 has 14 residues.

About this clone: Each gene name is a mouse one. The read finishes 4 residues shy of the CDR3 end, and the germline J gene is used to complete it. V usage is TRBV1 and J usage is TRBJ2-7; TRBD2 agrees at 12 bases. The CDR3 consists of 15 residues. The germline V gene has CDR1 NSQYPW and CDR2 LRSPGD (reference sequence). CDR3 in amino acids: CTCSGDWGAQYEQYF. CDR3 DNA, as far as it was read: TGCACCTGCAGTGGGGACTGGGGGGCACAATAT.

The sample holds many counts of this clone. Gene names are mouse gene names. The read terminates 4 residues before the CDR3 end, so the remaining end is supplied by the germline J gene. The gene calls are TRBV13-1 and TRBJ1-2; D possibly corresponds to TRBD1 (6 bases). The CDR3 consists of 15 residues. V was pared by 1 base and J by 0 bases, with 10 bases between. Germline loops: CDR1 NSHNY, CDR2 SYGAGN. The CDR3 reads CASSDSGTTNSDYTF. The DNA read from the CDR3 is TGTGCCAGCAGTGATAGCGGGACAACAAACTCC.

This clone was counted many times. Gene names refer to mouse genes. Sequencing ends 4 residues short of the CDR3 end; the germline J gene provides the rest. J is TRBJ2-7 and V is TRBV1; possible D gene TRBD2, 6 bases. Germline V gene lookup returns CDR1 NSQYPW and CDR2 LRSPGD (reference sequence). V lost 1 base and J 3 bases, leaving 10 bases between the germline ends. The CDR3 loop spans 14 amino acids. The CDR3 is CTCSAAGTFYEQYF. The part of the CDR3 DNA that was read is TGCACCTGCAGTGCAGCCGGGACTTTCTAT. Variable domain in full (rest from reference TRBV1 and TRBJ2-7): VTLLEQNPRWRLVPRGQAVNLRCILKNSQYPWMSWYQQDLQKQLQWLFTLRSPGDKEVKSLPGADYLATRVTDTELRLQVANMSQGRTLYCTCSAAGTFYEQYFGPGTRLTVL.

There are many counts of this clone. Here the gene names and germline are mouse. Read sequence stops 4 residues before the CDR3 end, and the germline J gene provides the missing end. The chain joins TRBV13-3 to TRBJ2-5; 10 bases are shared with TRBD1. The CDR3 is 14 residues long. Germline CDR1 and CDR2: NNHDY and SYVADS. CDR3: CASSPGQGMDTQYF. Partial CDR3 DNA: TGTGCCAGCAGTCCGGGACAGGGGATGGAC.

Many counts were recorded for this clone. Genes and germline come from the mouse. The CDR3 end falls 4 residues outside the read, so it is completed with the germline J gene. The gene calls are TRBV13-3 and TRBJ2-3; 9 nucleotides align to TRBD2. After removal of 0 bases from V and 1 base from J, the junction contained 3 bases not matched to a gene. Germline V gene data show CDR1 as NNHDY and CDR2 as SYVADS. This CDR3 spans 16 amino acids. CDR3 DNA (partial): TGTGCCAGCAGTGATGGGTGGGGGGGCCGTGCAGAA. Its protein product is CASSDGWGGRAE. The entire CDR3 protein is CASSDGWGGRAETLYF.

This clone was counted a few times. Each gene name is a mouse one. The CDR3 extends 4 residues past the end of the read, so its final part is completed from the germline J gene. J is TRBJ1-2 and V is TRBV14; D unresolved. V was clipped by 3 bases and J by 0 bases, with 3 bases between them. The CDR3 contains 12 residues. CDR1 is SGHDT, CDR2 FRDEAV, per germline. The CDR3 DNA, read in part, is TGTGCCAGCAGTTCAGCAAACTCC. Its protein is CASSSANS. The CDR3 reads in full as CASSSANSDYTF.

Regarding this clone: The germline and genes are mouse ones. The sequenced part of the CDR3 DNA is TGTGCTAGCAGTGGACAGGGGGGAAACACA. Protein sequence: CASSGQGGNT. The full CDR3 is CASSGQGGNTEVFF. The V call is TRBV29, the J call TRBJ1-1; 10 bases are shared with TRBD1. The sequence runs out 4 residues before the end of the CDR3; the remainder is reconstructed from the germline J gene. The CDR3 runs 14 residues. V shed 5 bases, J shed 1 base, and the junction held 1 base outside the gene matches. Germline V gene data show CDR1 as MSHET and CDR2 as SYDVDS.